Listed below are T cell receptor beta chains from one sample, sequenced in a study of cytomegalovirus exposure and HLA in healthy donors. Measured with immunoSEQ multiplex PCR; TCRdb has only the in-frame clones, and not every one. The top ten clones hold 5% to 6% of a sample with approximately 74,000 clones, about 60% of them seen once. Sequences were obtained from PBMCs. The receptor source for this set is a man aged 25 to 40 in good health and CMV-seropositive. Each CDR3 is given with its conserved first and last residue. D genes are given only for firm matches. A row's size may be missing; if present it is once, few, many or a size class.

TRBD2 NA TRBJ2-5 TRBV7-2 CASSVGLAGVETQYF TGTGCCAGCAGCGTTGGACTAGCGGGAGTGGAGACCCAGTACTTC
TRBD2 few TRBJ2-2 TRBV19 CASSPGLVWTGELFF TGTGCCAGTAGTCCCGGACTAGTTTGGACCGGGGAGCTGTTTTTT
TRBD2 NA TRBJ2-6 TRBV28 CASSFTSGTLSGANVLTF TGTGCCAGCAGTTTTACTAGCGGGACCCTCTCTGGGGCCAACGTCCTGACTTTC
NA NA TRBJ1-2 TRBV27 CASRPLSLLPDGYTF TGTGCCAGCAGACCCCTTTCCCTTTTGCCAGATGGCTACACCTTC
TRBD2 few TRBJ2-1 TRBV30 CAWSWGTSGGAYEQFF TGTGCCTGGAGTTGGGGGACTAGCGGGGGGGCCTATGAGCAGTTCTTC
TRBD2 NA TRBJ2-2 TRBV4-2 CASSRRGGSDTGELFF TGTGCCAGCAGCCGCCGTGGCGGGAGCGACACCGGGGAGCTGTTTTTT
TRBD1 NA TRBJ2-7 TRBV11-2 CASTPPGGWDEQYF TGTGCCAGCACCCCCCCAGGGGGCTGGGACGAGCAGTACTTC
TRBD1 NA TRBJ1-1 TRBV19 CASSKRGPGTEAFF TGTGCCAGTAGTAAAAGGGGGCCGGGCACTGAAGCTTTCTTT
NA once TRBJ1-2 TRBV19 CASSLGGTRRGDYGYTF TGTGCCAGTTCTTTGGGCGGGACTCGTCGAGGGGACTATGGCTACACCTTC
TRBD2 NA TRBJ2-3 TRBV2 CASTKRETQYF TGTGCCAGCACAAAGCGGGAGACGCAGTATTTT
TRBD1 NA TRBJ2-3 TRBV28 CASRRGQGAVDTQYF TGTGCCAGCAGGCGGGGCCAGGGGGCCGTGGATACGCAGTATTTT
TRBD2 NA TRBJ2-1 TRBV19 CASKLTSGSFDEQFF TGTGCCAGTAAATTGACTAGCGGGAGTTTTGATGAGCAGTTCTTC
TRBD1 few TRBJ2-1 TRBV29-1 CSVSLTGISEQFF TGCAGCGTTTCTTTGACAGGGATCAGTGAGCAGTTCTTC
TRBD1 NA TRBJ1-1 TRBV6-1 CASSINRGNTEAFF TGTGCCAGCAGTATAAACAGGGGGAACACTGAAGCTTTCTTT
TRBD1 few TRBJ2-4 TRBV28 CASSQGQGRRNIQYF TGTGCCAGCAGTCAGGGACAGGGCAGAAGAAACATTCAGTACTTC
TRBD1 NA TRBJ1-1 TRBV7-2 CASSSGAGGAGAFF TGTGCCAGCAGCTCCGGGGCAGGGGGCGCAGGGGCTTTCTTT
NA once TRBJ2-7 TRBV7-2 CASSPATRGYEQYF TGTGCCAGCAGCCCCGCGACAAGGGGCTACGAGCAGTACTTC
TRBD1 NA TRBJ2-7 TRBV18 CASSPSQGAGEQYF TGTGCCAGCTCACCAAGTCAGGGGGCAGGGGAGCAGTACTTC
NA NA TRBJ2-3 TRBV5-1 CASSTGTRQDTQYF TGCGCCAGCAGTACCGGGACAAGACAAGATACGCAGTATTTT
NA few TRBJ2-7 TRBV6-1 CASSEPIRRLGQSYEQYF TGTGCCAGCAGTGAACCGATTAGAAGACTAGGACAATCCTACGAGCAGTACTTC
NA NA TRBJ1-4 TRBV9 CASSLQRGGPTNEKLFF TGTGCCAGCAGCCTTCAACGAGGGGGTCCAACTAATGAAAAACTGTTTTTT
TRBD1 NA TRBJ1-4 TRBV5-1 CASSTTGGYEKLFF TGCGCCAGCAGCACGACAGGGGGCTATGAAAAACTGTTTTTT
NA few TRBJ1-6 TRBV14 CASSQQGLTLHF TGTGCCAGCAGCCAACAGGGTTTAACGCTCCACTTT
TRBD1 NA TRBJ1-4 TRBV5-1 CASSSADWDRDKLFF TGCGCCAGCAGCTCGGCTGACTGGGACAGGGACAAACTGTTTTTT
NA NA TRBJ2-1 TRBV14 CASSQNGENIPSYNEQFF TGTGCCAGCAGCCAAAATGGGGAGAACATCCCGTCCTACAATGAGCAGTTCTTC
NA few TRBJ2-1 TRBV2 CASSLSSVVYEQFF TGTGCCAGCAGTCTCTCCTCAGTCGTCTATGAGCAGTTCTTC
TRBD2 NA TRBJ2-7 TRBV28 CACFASGAFYEQYF TGTGCCTGTTTCGCTAGCGGGGCCTTCTACGAGCAGTACTTC
NA NA TRBJ1-2 TRBV29-1 CSVDLGANYGYTF TGCAGCGTCGACCTCGGGGCTAACTATGGCTACACCTTC
TRBD1 NA TRBJ1-1 TRBV5-1 CASSGGQQEAFF TGCGCCAGCAGCGGGGGACAGCAAGAAGCTTTCTTT
NA once TRBJ2-2 TRBV5-1 CASSLLANTGELFF TGCGCCAGCAGCTTACTAGCGAACACCGGGGAGCTGTTTTTT
NA NA TRBJ1-5 TRBV6-5 CATRIRGRDQPQHF TGTGCCACCAGAATAAGGGGTAGGGATCAGCCCCAGCATTTT
TRBD1 NA TRBJ1-5 TRBV30 CAWNQGQINQPQHF TGTGCCTGGAACCAGGGACAGATCAATCAGCCCCAGCATTTT
TRBD1 NA TRBJ2-7 TRBV4-3 CASSSRTGDHEQYF TGCGCCAGCTCTTCCCGGACAGGGGACCACGAGCAGTACTTC
TRBD2 NA TRBJ2-7 TRBV28 CATLSGSSYEQYF TGTGCCACCCTTAGCGGGAGTAGCTACGAGCAGTACTTC
TRBD1 NA TRBJ1-5 TRBV5-6 CASSLTGRGLGQPQHF TGTGCCAGCAGCTTGACCGGCAGGGGGCTAGGACAGCCCCAGCATTTT
TRBD1 NA TRBJ2-1 TRBV27 CASSSDPGGNEQFF TGTGCCAGCAGTTCCGACCCAGGGGGCAATGAGCAGTTCTTC
TRBD1 NA TRBJ1-3 TRBV29-1 CSAWTGETGNTIYF TGCAGCGCCTGGACAGGGGAAACTGGAAACACCATATATTTT
NA NA TRBJ1-5 TRBV29-1 CSVGGIGNQPQHF TGCAGCGTGGGGGGAATTGGCAATCAGCCCCAGCATTTT
NA NA TRBJ2-4 TRBV18 CASSSPPYKNIQYF TGTGCCAGCTCATCCCCCCCGTACAAAAACATTCAGTACTTC
TRBD2 few TRBJ2-3 TRBV5-4 CASSFSSGGASDTQYF TGTGCCAGCAGCTTTTCTAGCGGGGGGGCCAGTGATACGCAGTATTTT
TRBD1 NA TRBJ1-5 TRBV19 CASSQQGARQPQHF TGTGCCAGTAGCCAACAGGGGGCTCGGCAGCCCCAGCATTTT
NA few TRBJ1-5 TRBV2 CASSEWGPDSNQPQHF TGTGCCAGCAGTGAATGGGGGCCCGATAGCAATCAGCCCCAGCATTTT
TRBD2 NA TRBJ2-7 TRBV7-6 CASSLSGLVADEQYF TGTGCCAGCAGCTTATCGGGACTAGTAGCTGACGAGCAGTACTTC
NA few TRBJ2-7 TRBV21-1 CASRLTGKGYEQYF TGTGCCAGCAGATTGACAGGGAAAGGTTACGAGCAGTACTTC
TRBD1 few TRBJ2-2 TRBV7-7 CASSLTGAGGELFF TGTGCTAGCAGCCTGACAGGGGCGGGCGGGGAGCTGTTTTTT
TRBD1 NA TRBJ2-3 TRBV11-3 CASSYPNRDRASNTDTQYF TGTGCCAGCAGCTACCCGAACCGGGACAGGGCTTCAAACACAGATACGCAGTATTTT
NA NA TRBJ2-5 TRBV27 CASSLYAGAQQETQYF TGTGCCAGCAGTTTATATGCAGGGGCTCAACAAGAGACCCAGTACTTC
NA NA TRBJ2-3 TRBV19 CASSIGGTETDTQYF TGTGCCAGTAGTATTGGGGGCACGGAGACAGATACGCAGTATTTT
NA NA TRBJ1-5 TRBV28 CASRVSRANQPQHF TGTGCCAGCAGAGTATCGAGGGCTAATCAGCCCCAGCATTTT
TRBD1 NA TRBJ2-7 TRBV29-1 CSVDPTGSEQYF TGCAGCGTTGACCCGACAGGGAGCGAGCAGTACTTC
TRBD1 NA TRBJ1-1 TRBV19 CASSIIGTGKMNTEAFF TGTGCCAGTAGTATAATCGGGACAGGGAAAATGAACACTGAAGCTTTCTTT
TRBD2 NA TRBJ2-5 TRBV4-1 CASSQEVGMGRGGLQETQYF TGCGCCAGCAGCCAAGAAGTGGGGATGGGGCGCGGGGGGTTACAAGAGACCCAGTACTTC
NA NA TRBJ1-1 TRBV4-1 CASSLGVSEAFF TGCGCCAGCAGTCTGGGAGTTTCTGAAGCTTTCTTT
TRBD1 NA TRBJ2-1 TRBV6-1 CASSEFPGQGADEQFF TGTGCCAGCAGTGAATTCCCGGGACAGGGGGCGGATGAGCAGTTCTTC
TRBD1 NA TRBJ2-4 TRBV5-4 CASSLGGDRVNIQYF TGTGCCAGCAGCTTGGGGGGGGACAGGGTCAACATTCAGTACTTC
NA NA TRBJ1-1 TRBV2 CASSEASGTEAFF TGTGCCAGCAGTGAAGCGAGCGGTACTGAAGCTTTCTTT
TRBD1 NA TRBJ1-5 TRBV4-1 CASSHVTGSSNQPQHF TGCGCCAGCAGCCATGTGACAGGGAGTTCAAATCAGCCCCAGCATTTT
NA NA TRBJ2-5 TRBV18 CASSPTATETQYF TGTGCCAGCTCACCTACCGCTACAGAGACCCAGTACTTC